The 25 T cell receptor beta chains below were found in one sample sequenced in a study of T cells in women clearing cervical HPV infection. Clones were read by immunoSEQ multiplex PCR, and TCRdb kept only the in-frame ones, dropping some. The sample has 30,000 to 45,000 clones. Input material: blood buffy coat. The receptors were sampled from a woman between 18 and 69 years old with a cervical HPV16 infection that either progressed to CIN3+ or cleared (not recorded which).

Notes on this clone: The read falls 3 residues short of the CDR3 end, and the missing part is taken from the germline J gene. This sequence joins TRBV7-6 and TRBJ2-3, with TRBD2 matching 8 bases. The germline CDR1 and CDR2 sequences are SGHVS and FNYEAQ. This CDR3 comprises 18 residues. The CDR3 is CASSPGEARGDGGETQYF. Partial CDR3 DNA: TGTGCCAGCAGCCCTGGGGAGGCGCGGGGGGACGGGGGGGAGACG.

Comment on this clone: The CDR3 end is not reached by the read, which stops 3 residues before it; the germline J gene fills it in. The chain links TRBV7-2 to TRBJ1-2; maybe TRBD1 (5 bases). Germline CDR1 and CDR2: SGHTA and FQGNSA. The CDR3 loop spans 14 amino acids. V shed 5 bases and J shed 0 bases, with 10 bases lying between them. This chain's CDR3 is CASSRGAANYGYTF. Incomplete CDR3 DNA: TGTGCCAGCAGCCGAGGGGCAGCTAACTATGGC.

Remarks on this clone: The read is 3 residues too short to cover the CDR3 end, so that end is filled in from the germline J gene. J is TRBJ1-5 and V is TRBV2; D not resolved. This CDR3 comprises 14 residues. CDR1 SNHLY and CDR2 FYNNEI come from the germline V gene. Trimming pared 4 bases from V and 2 bases from J, leaving 9 bases between. The part of the CDR3 DNA that was read is TGTGCCAGCAGTGCGGGGATTGGCAATCAGCCC. Translated, it gives CASSAGIGNQP. The entire CDR3 sequence reads CASSAGIGNQPQHF.

CDR3 DNA (partial): TGTGCCAGCAGCACGCACCGGGACAGGGAGACC. This translates into CASSTHRDRET. Given in full, the CDR3 is CASSTHRDRETQYF. The V and J genes are TRBV7-8 and TRBJ2-5; 8 nucleotides line up with TRBD1. The observed sequence ends 3 residues before the CDR3 terminus, with the missing tail filled in from the germline J gene. Germline trimming cut 5 bases from V and 5 bases from J; bases unmatched to any gene: 7. Germline-derived CDR1 and CDR2 are SGHVS and FQNEAQ. The CDR3 extends over 14 amino acids.

Concerning this clone itself: An end of the junction does not agree with germline; a read error may underlie this. The read ends 3 residues before the CDR3 terminus; that terminus is restored from the germline J gene. The sample contains more than one DNA sequence encoding this CDR3. This sequence joins TRBV20-1 and TRBJ1-3; D is perhaps TRBD1 (5 bases). Looked up from germline, CDR1 is DFQATT and CDR2 is SNEGSKA (reference sequence). The CDR3 runs to 14 residues. The CDR3: CSALRGVSGNTIYF. The CDR3 DNA, read in part, is TGCAGTGCCCTGAGAGGGGTCTCTGGAAACACG.

On this clone itself: The read ends 3 residues early relative to the CDR3; the germline J gene fills the gap. The chain recombines TRBV10-3 with TRBJ2-5, with 10 bases lining up with TRBD2. The CDR3 loop spans 16 amino acids. The germline CDR1 and CDR2 sequences are ENHRY and SYGVKD. V dropped 1 base and J dropped 4; count of bases not matched to a gene: 6. CDR3 loop: CAISEFSGGPGETQYF. CDR3 DNA (partial): TGTGCCATCAGTGAGTTTAGCGGGGGGCCTGGAGAGACC.

Worth noting for this clone: Coverage ceases 3 residues before the CDR3 finishes, and the germline J gene fills in the end. The chain has TRBV15 and TRBJ2-3, with TRBD2 matching over 9 bases. Trimming cost V 0 bases and J 8 bases; bases outside gene matches: 9. Germline assignment: CDR1 LNHNV and CDR2 YYDKDF (reference sequence). CDR3 length: 16 amino acids. CDR3 bases read: TGTGCCACCAGCAGAGATCGGGCGGGGGGGTTTGGTACG. This translates into CATSRDRAGGFGT. The whole CDR3 region reads CATSRDRAGGFGTQYF.

A remark on this clone: The read ends 3 residues before the CDR3 terminus; that terminus is restored from the germline J gene. The chain carries TRBV30 and TRBJ1-1; D perhaps matches TRBD1 (6 bases). This CDR3 region has 13 residues. Trimming shortened V by 2 bases and J by 5 bases, and 12 bases separated the two germline ends. In germline, CDR1 is GTSNPN, CDR2 SVGIG (reference sequence). This CDR3 reads CAWSYRARTEAFF. The CDR3 DNA, read in part, is TGTGCCTGGAGTTACAGGGCTAGGACTGAA. The full variable domain, rest sourced from reference TRBV30 and TRBJ1-1, is SQTIHQWPATLVQPVGSPLSLECTVEGTSNPNLYWYRQAAGRGLQLLFYSVGIGQISSEVPQNLSASRPQDRQFILSSKKLLLSDSGFYLCAWSYRARTEAFFGQGTRLTVV.

Comment on this clone: The read terminates 3 residues before the CDR3 end, so the remaining end is supplied by the germline J gene. This chain uses TRBV19 with TRBJ2-7; either TRBD1 or TRBD2 may supply D (5 bases each). Germline loops: CDR1 LNHDA, CDR2 SQIVND (reference sequence). Trimming took 1 base from V and 3 from J, leaving 13 bases between them. The CDR3 runs 15 residues. CDR3 DNA, as far as it was read: TGTGCCAGTAGTATAGGTGGTGAGGGGTTCTACGAG. The encoded protein is CASSIGGEGFYE. In full, the CDR3 is CASSIGGEGFYEQYF.

As regards this clone: The read gets to within 3 residues of the CDR3 end, and the germline J gene fills in the rest. The chain links TRBV18 to TRBJ2-2, with D possibly TRBD1 on 5 matching bases. Germline V gives CDR1 KGHSH, CDR2 LQKENI. The CDR3 length is 17 residues. CDR3: CASSPPQGSYYNSPLFF. The sequenced part of the CDR3 DNA is TGTGCCAGCTCACCACCCCAGGGAAGTTACTATAATTCACCG.

Regarding this clone: The read terminates 3 residues before the CDR3 end, so the remaining end is supplied by the germline J gene. V and J are TRBV30 and TRBJ2-3; 9 positions agree with TRBD1. There are 16 residues in the CDR3. Per germline, CDR1 GTSNPN and CDR2 SVGIG (reference sequence). The CDR3 bases that were read are TGTGCCTGGAGTACCGGGACAGGGACCCCCCAAGAGACG. Translation gives CAWSTGTGTPQET. The full CDR3 sequence reads CAWSTGTGTPQETQYF.

Of note for this clone: Read data end 3 residues before the CDR3 end; the end is taken from the germline J gene. This sequence joins TRBV19 and TRBJ1-6; 7 nucleotides match TRBD1. The V gene end was trimmed by 0 bases and the J gene end by 7 bases; junction bases not matched to a gene: 12. Germline V gene sequence: CDR1 LNHDA, CDR2 SQIVND (reference sequence). The CDR3 extends over 18 amino acids. CDR3 sequence: CASSIDPLGQVGNSPLHF. The covered CDR3 bases are TGTGCCAGTAGTATAGATCCCCTCGGACAGGTTGGAAATTCACCC. Based on the CDR3 plus reference TRBV19 and TRBJ1-6, the full variable domain is DGGITQSPKYLFRKEGQNVTLSCEQNLNHDAMYWYRQDPGQGLRLIYYSQIVNDFQKGDIAEGYSVSREKKESFPLTVTSAQKNPTAFYLCASSIDPLGQVGNSPLHFGNGTRLTVT.

Regarding this clone: The read ends 3 residues shy of where the CDR3 ends; the end is completed using the germline J gene. The rearrangement joins TRBV6-2 or TRBV6-3 to TRBJ1-2; tentatively, D is TRBD1 (5 bases). CDR1 and CDR2 (germline): MNHEY, SVGEGT. This CDR3 contains 15 residues. Trimming removed 5 bases from V and 1 base from J, with 14 bases in between. CDR3 loop: CASSAIEGLNYGYTF. CDR3 DNA, as far as it was read: TGTGCCAGCAGTGCCATAGAGGGACTTAACTATGGC.

On this clone: Read data end 3 residues before the CDR3 end; the end is taken from the germline J gene. The V and J genes are TRBV13 and TRBJ2-2, with D unclear. The CDR3 spans 12 residues. From germline, CDR1 is PRHDT and CDR2 FYEKMQ (reference sequence). With 7 bases removed from V and 6 bases from J, the gap between germline ends came to 9 bases. CDR3 loop: CASNQGSGELFF. The sequenced part of the CDR3 DNA is TGTGCCAGCAACCAAGGGTCCGGGGAG.

As to this clone: The read finishes 3 residues shy of the CDR3 end, and the germline J gene is used to complete it. This chain uses TRBV7-2 with TRBJ2-2; D is unclear. The germline CDR1 and CDR2 sequences are SGHTA and FQGNSA. The CDR3 extends over 13 amino acids. The covered CDR3 bases are TGTGCCAGCAGCTTCAAGCGAAATGAAAAG. Its translation: CASSFKRNEK. The entire CDR3 sequence reads CASSFKRNEKLFF.

Concerning this clone: The observed sequence ends 3 residues before the CDR3 terminus, with the missing tail filled in from the germline J gene. This chain links TRBV5-4 with TRBJ2-2; 8 bases agree with TRBD2. J lost 7 bases, V lost 1 base, and 3 bases had no gene match. Germline CDR1 SGHNT, CDR2 YYREEE (reference sequence). The CDR3 is made up of 14 amino acids. CDR3 DNA, as far as it was read: TGTGCCAGCAGCTTGCGGGGGGGGGACGGGGAG. This sequence encodes CASSLRGGDGE. The entire CDR3 protein is CASSLRGGDGELFF.

As for this clone: The read is 3 residues too short to cover the CDR3 end, so that end is filled in from the germline J gene. V gene TRBV19 combines with J gene TRBJ1-1; TRBD1 is a possible D gene (6 bases). The CDR3 runs 15 residues. Germline CDR1 reads LNHDA; CDR2 reads SQIVND (reference sequence). CDR3 DNA, as far as it was read: TGTGCCAGTAGTATTCGGGGGGGCCGTGGAGATACG. It yields the protein CASSIRGGRGDT. The whole CDR3 protein reads CASSIRGGRGDTAFF.

With respect to this clone: The read halts 3 residues ahead of the CDR3 end, with the missing end drawn from the germline J gene. The chain employs TRBV18 and TRBJ1-5; TRBD1 matches at 7 bases. Looked up from germline, CDR1 is KGHSH and CDR2 is LQKENI. CDR3 length: 14 residues. V shed 3 bases and J 7 bases; nucleotides not matched to a gene: 6. The part of the CDR3 DNA that was read is TGTGCCAGCTCACCGAACGAGGGGGCCCAGCCC. Translation gives CASSPNEGAQP. The whole CDR3 is CASSPNEGAQPQHF.

In the case of this clone: The sequence runs out 3 residues before the end of the CDR3; the remainder is reconstructed from the germline J gene. This rearrangement joins TRBV7-9 to TRBJ1-1; maybe TRBD1 (5 bases). With 5 bases removed from V and 3 bases from J, the gap between germline ends came to 16 bases. The CDR3 covers 15 residues. Germline CDR1 and CDR2: SEHNR and FQNEAQ (reference sequence). The part of the CDR3 DNA that was read is TGTGCCAGCAGCCCTCGAGGGGTTGGCGACACTGAA. Translating gives CASSPRGVGDTE. The complete CDR3 reads CASSPRGVGDTEAFF.

For this clone: The observed sequence ends 3 residues before the CDR3 terminus, with the missing tail filled in from the germline J gene. The V and J genes are TRBV18 and TRBJ1-1, with 7 bases lining up with TRBD1. Trimming removed 6 bases from V and 5 bases from J; junction bases left unmatched: 9. The CDR3 covers 14 residues. CDR1 KGHSH and CDR2 LQKENI come from the germline V gene. The CDR3 loop is CASSEQGSRTEAFF. Incomplete CDR3 DNA: TGTGCCAGCTCCGAACAGGGGAGTAGGACTGAA.

CDR3 bases read: TGTGCCATCAGTGACCGGACAGGGGGATTTTCTGGAAACACC. This codes for CAISDRTGGFSGNT. The full CDR3 protein reads CAISDRTGGFSGNTIYF. This sequence joins TRBV10-3 and TRBJ1-3; 10 bases are a match to TRBD1. The read ends 3 residues before the CDR3 terminus; that terminus is restored from the germline J gene. The CDR3 has 17 residues. The trim removed 3 bases at V and 1 base at J, leaving 6 bases unmatched. Germline CDR1 is ENHRY and CDR2 is SYGVKD.

A word on this clone: The CDR3 end lies 3 residues beyond the end of the read and is filled in from the germline J gene. The chain combines TRBV11-3 with TRBJ2-1; 8 nucleotides agree with TRBD2. Trimming removed 4 bases from V and 7 bases from J; junction bases left unmatched: 9. This CDR3 contains 15 residues. Germline-derived CDR1 and CDR2 are SGHNT and YENEEA. CDR3 amino acids: CASSSSGREGNEQFF. Incomplete CDR3 DNA: TGTGCCAGCAGCTCGAGCGGGAGAGAGGGGAATGAG.

Concerning this clone: The missing CDR3 end, 3 residues past where the read stops, is filled in from the germline J gene. V is TRBV18 and J is TRBJ1-1, with 8 positions matching TRBD1. This CDR3 spans 15 amino acids. Germline V gene sequence: CDR1 KGHSH, CDR2 LQKENI. CDR3 DNA, as far as it was read: TGTGCCAGCTCACCGCCGGGACAGGTCGAAGTTGTT. Translated, it gives CASSPPGQVEVV. The CDR3 in its entirety is CASSPPGQVEVVAFF.

About this clone: The sequenced fragment ends 3 residues before the CDR3 boundary, so the rest is inferred from the germline J gene. The chain is built from TRBV6-1 and TRBJ2-5; 8 bases fit TRBD2. CDR3 length: 15 amino acids. Germline V gives CDR1 MNHNS, CDR2 SASEGT. J lost 1 base, V lost 1 base, and 2 bases had no gene match. CDR3 bases read: TGTGCCAGCAGTGAAGTTGCGGGGGGCCAAGAGACC. It specifies CASSEVAGGQET. The whole CDR3 reads CASSEVAGGQETQYF.

As regards this clone: One end of the junction is discordant with germline, which a read error may explain. The read ends 3 residues before the CDR3 terminus; that terminus is restored from the germline J gene. The chain uses TRBV7-7 and TRBJ1-2; unclear D gene. From germline, CDR1 is SSHAT and CDR2 FNYEAQ (reference sequence). The CDR3 has 14 amino acids. CDR3: CASNDLRESYDYTF. The sequenced CDR3 bases are TGTGCTAGCAACGATCTGCGCGAATCCTACGAC.